Listed below are T cell receptor beta chains from one sample, sequenced in a study of blood T cells in healthy people across ages. MiXCR, applied by TCRdb to the 5' RACE reads, yields one record per CDR3 protein. The repertoire holds about 800,000 distinct CDR3 sequences, roughly 46% seen once, with 18% in the top ten. Specimen: blood. The receptors stem from an elderly man in good health. Both conserved end residues are part of each CDR3. A D gene is named only where the DNA matches it firmly. The size field is filled for only some rows; it gives once, few, many or a size class.

j_call: TRBJ2-3; clone_size: NA; v_call: TRBV2; d_call: NA; cdr3_aa: CASSARSGADTQYF; cdr3_nt: TGTGCCAGCAGTGCCCGTTCCGGGGCAGATACGCAGTATTTT
j_call: TRBJ2-1; clone_size: NA; v_call: TRBV20-1; d_call: NA; cdr3_aa: CSARAPRPGEQFF; cdr3_nt: TGCAGTGCTAGGGCTCCCCGCCCAGGGGAGCAGTTCTTC
j_call: TRBJ2-3; clone_size: NA; v_call: TRBV7-9; d_call: NA; cdr3_aa: CASSLGGHRADTQYF; cdr3_nt: TGTGCCAGCAGCTTAGGGGGACACCGCGCAGATACGCAGTATTTT
j_call: TRBJ1-1; clone_size: NA; v_call: TRBV20-1; d_call: NA; cdr3_aa: CSARKKVPNTEAFF; cdr3_nt: TGCAGTGCTAGGAAGAAGGTACCGAACACTGAAGCTTTCTTT
j_call: TRBJ1-4; clone_size: NA; v_call: TRBV5-1; d_call: TRBD1; cdr3_aa: CASRRTGTGGSTNEKLFF; cdr3_nt: TGCGCCAGCAGGCGTACCGGGACAGGGGGATCAACTAATGAAAAACTGTTTTTT
j_call: TRBJ2-3; clone_size: few; v_call: TRBV12-3/TRBV12-4; d_call: NA; cdr3_aa: CASSPTGSSTDTQYF; cdr3_nt: TGTGCCAGCAGTCCAACAGGGTCTAGCACAGATACGCAGTATTTT
j_call: TRBJ2-3; clone_size: few; v_call: TRBV11-3; d_call: TRBD2; cdr3_aa: CASKLAGGPGSTDTQYF; cdr3_nt: TGTGCCAGCAAGCTAGCGGGAGGGCCGGGAAGCACAGATACGCAGTATTTT
j_call: TRBJ2-7; clone_size: NA; v_call: TRBV27; d_call: NA; cdr3_aa: CASRKYYEQYF; cdr3_nt: TGTGCCAGCAGAAAATACTACGAGCAGTACTTC
j_call: TRBJ2-3; clone_size: few; v_call: TRBV4-1; d_call: NA; cdr3_aa: CASSQDIPRGSDTQYF; cdr3_nt: TGCGCCAGCAGCCAAGACATTCCCCGGGGATCAGATACGCAGTATTTT
j_call: TRBJ2-1; clone_size: few; v_call: TRBV2; d_call: TRBD2; cdr3_aa: CASSLQELAGGTEQFF; cdr3_nt: TGTGCCAGCAGTCTTCAGGAGCTAGCGGGAGGGACTGAGCAGTTCTTC
j_call: TRBJ1-1; clone_size: NA; v_call: TRBV7-2; d_call: NA; cdr3_aa: CASSLAGPSRAFF; cdr3_nt: TGTGCCAGCAGTCTAGCGGGCCCTTCTCGGGCTTTCTTT
j_call: TRBJ1-5; clone_size: NA; v_call: TRBV5-1; d_call: NA; cdr3_aa: CASSLRGSTNQPQHF; cdr3_nt: TGCGCCAGCAGCTTGCGTGGGAGTACCAATCAGCCCCAGCATTTT
j_call: TRBJ2-1; clone_size: NA; v_call: TRBV12-3/TRBV12-4; d_call: TRBD2; cdr3_aa: CASLLRFGLGAGNEQFF; cdr3_nt: TGTGCCAGCCTTTTACGGTTCGGACTAGGGGCTGGGAATGAGCAGTTCTTC
j_call: TRBJ2-7; clone_size: many; v_call: TRBV12-3/TRBV12-4; d_call: TRBD2; cdr3_aa: CASSYKREQGEQYF; cdr3_nt: TGTGCCAGCAGTTACAAGCGGGAGCAGGGCGAGCAGTACTTC
j_call: TRBJ2-4; clone_size: NA; v_call: TRBV5-1; d_call: NA; cdr3_aa: CASSLVASEKNIQYF; cdr3_nt: TGCGCCAGCAGCTTGGTGGCTAGCGAAAAAAACATTCAGTACTTC
j_call: TRBJ1-3; clone_size: NA; v_call: TRBV5-1; d_call: NA; cdr3_aa: CASSEGLAGNTIYF; cdr3_nt: TGCGCCAGCAGTGAGGGACTCGCTGGAAACACCATATATTTT
j_call: TRBJ2-7; clone_size: few; v_call: TRBV20-1; d_call: NA; cdr3_aa: CSASRGPGYHEQYF; cdr3_nt: TGCAGTGCTAGCAGAGGCCCAGGGTACCACGAGCAGTACTTC
j_call: TRBJ2-4; clone_size: many; v_call: TRBV27; d_call: NA; cdr3_aa: CASSFARDNIQYF; cdr3_nt: TGTGCCAGCAGTTTCGCCCGGGACAACATTCAGTACTTC
j_call: TRBJ2-1; clone_size: NA; v_call: TRBV5-1; d_call: TRBD2; cdr3_aa: CASSPRASGGISEQFF; cdr3_nt: TGCGCCAGCAGCCCTCGTGCTAGCGGGGGTATTAGTGAGCAGTTCTTC
j_call: TRBJ1-2; clone_size: many; v_call: TRBV27; d_call: NA; cdr3_aa: CASRALTEIDYGYTF; cdr3_nt: TGTGCCAGCAGGGCTTTGACAGAGATAGACTATGGCTACACCTTC
j_call: TRBJ2-5; clone_size: NA; v_call: TRBV6-6; d_call: TRBD2; cdr3_aa: CASIRGSGETQYF; cdr3_nt: TGTGCCAGCATCCGCGGGAGCGGAGAGACCCAGTACTTC
j_call: TRBJ2-5; clone_size: NA; v_call: TRBV20-1; d_call: NA; cdr3_aa: CSASLGELQEAQYF; cdr3_nt: TGCAGTGCTAGTCTCGGGGAGCTCCAAGAGGCCCAGTACTTC
j_call: TRBJ2-1; clone_size: NA; v_call: TRBV28; d_call: TRBD2; cdr3_aa: CASRFPLGGSGDYNEQFF; cdr3_nt: TGTGCCAGCAGGTTTCCACTGGGCGGGAGCGGGGACTACAATGAGCAGTTCTTC
j_call: TRBJ2-7; clone_size: few; v_call: TRBV20-1; d_call: TRBD2; cdr3_aa: CSAGMSGRDYEQYF; cdr3_nt: TGCAGTGCCGGGATGAGCGGGAGGGACTACGAGCAGTACTTC
j_call: TRBJ1-2; clone_size: NA; v_call: TRBV7-8; d_call: NA; cdr3_aa: CASSSLTVAGPRYGYTF; cdr3_nt: TGTGCCAGCAGCTCCCTGACCGTTGCGGGTCCTCGCTATGGCTACACCTTC
j_call: TRBJ2-7; clone_size: once; v_call: TRBV18; d_call: NA; cdr3_aa: CASSSIKSYEQYF; cdr3_nt: TGTGCCAGCTCGTCGATTAAAAGCTACGAGCAGTACTTC
j_call: TRBJ2-1; clone_size: NA; v_call: TRBV20-1; d_call: TRBD1; cdr3_aa: CSSGGQAGQFF; cdr3_nt: TGCAGTTCCGGGGGACAGGCTGGGCAGTTCTTC
j_call: TRBJ2-1; clone_size: NA; v_call: TRBV15; d_call: NA; cdr3_aa: CATSRDTSYNEQFF; cdr3_nt: TGTGCCACCAGCAGAGATACTTCTTACAATGAGCAGTTCTTC
j_call: TRBJ2-3; clone_size: few; v_call: TRBV7-3; d_call: NA; cdr3_aa: CASSLSSRTDTQYF; cdr3_nt: TGTGCCAGCAGCTTAAGTAGTAGAACAGATACGCAGTATTTT
j_call: TRBJ2-7; clone_size: few; v_call: TRBV9; d_call: NA; cdr3_aa: CASSVAPFWQYEQYF; cdr3_nt: TGTGCCAGCAGCGTAGCTCCCTTTTGGCAGTACGAGCAGTACTTC
j_call: TRBJ2-1; clone_size: NA; v_call: TRBV29-1; d_call: TRBD2; cdr3_aa: CSIEERLATVYNEQFF; cdr3_nt: TGCAGCATTGAAGAAAGACTAGCCACCGTATACAATGAGCAGTTCTTC
j_call: TRBJ2-1; clone_size: many; v_call: TRBV7-3; d_call: NA; cdr3_aa: CASSSEYNEQFF; cdr3_nt: TGTGCCAGCAGCTCGGAATACAATGAGCAGTTCTTC
j_call: TRBJ2-5; clone_size: many; v_call: TRBV29-1; d_call: TRBD1; cdr3_aa: CSVATGGQETQYF; cdr3_nt: TGCAGCGTTGCGACAGGGGGGCAAGAGACCCAGTACTTC
j_call: TRBJ2-1; clone_size: few; v_call: TRBV7-2; d_call: TRBD2; cdr3_aa: CASSLAVAGIYNEQFF; cdr3_nt: TGTGCCAGCAGCTTAGCGGTAGCGGGGATATACAATGAGCAGTTCTTC
j_call: TRBJ2-6; clone_size: few; v_call: TRBV5-1; d_call: NA; cdr3_aa: CASSFSLGAGANVLTF; cdr3_nt: TGCGCCAGCAGCTTTTCTTTGGGCGCTGGGGCCAACGTCCTGACTTTC
j_call: TRBJ2-7; clone_size: NA; v_call: TRBV10-3; d_call: NA; cdr3_aa: CAISVSSGSYEQYF; cdr3_nt: TGTGCCATCAGTGTAAGCTCGGGGTCCTACGAGCAGTACTTC
j_call: TRBJ2-7; clone_size: NA; v_call: TRBV24-1; d_call: NA; cdr3_aa: CATSPRQPSYEQYF; cdr3_nt: TGTGCCACCAGTCCGAGACAGCCTTCCTACGAGCAGTACTTC
j_call: TRBJ2-5; clone_size: NA; v_call: TRBV27; d_call: NA; cdr3_aa: CASSLDPPRIPETQYF; cdr3_nt: TGTGCCAGCAGCTTAGACCCCCCCCGGATCCCAGAGACCCAGTACTTC
j_call: TRBJ2-5; clone_size: NA; v_call: TRBV7-3; d_call: TRBD2; cdr3_aa: CASSPGLAGPKETQYF; cdr3_nt: TGTGCCAGCAGCCCCGGACTAGCGGGACCCAAAGAGACCCAGTACTTC
j_call: TRBJ1-5; clone_size: once; v_call: TRBV2; d_call: NA; cdr3_aa: CASSRNGFSNQPQHF; cdr3_nt: TGTGCCAGCAGCCGTAATGGGTTTAGCAATCAGCCCCAGCATTTT
j_call: TRBJ2-3; clone_size: NA; v_call: TRBV28; d_call: NA; cdr3_aa: CASKDHLGADTQYF; cdr3_nt: TGTGCCAGCAAGGACCATTTGGGCGCAGATACGCAGTATTTT
j_call: TRBJ2-2; clone_size: NA; v_call: TRBV12-3/TRBV12-4; d_call: NA; cdr3_aa: CASGAGTPNTGELFF; cdr3_nt: TGTGCCAGCGGCGCCGGGACACCGAACACCGGGGAGCTGTTTTTT
j_call: TRBJ1-5; clone_size: NA; v_call: TRBV7-2; d_call: NA; cdr3_aa: CASSLALATDPPQHF; cdr3_nt: TGTGCCAGCAGCTTAGCATTGGCGACCGATCCGCCCCAGCATTTT
j_call: TRBJ2-5; clone_size: NA; v_call: TRBV7-9; d_call: TRBD2; cdr3_aa: CAIPTGLAGRQETQYF; cdr3_nt: TGTGCCATCCCAACAGGACTAGCGGGGCGCCAAGAGACCCAGTACTTC
j_call: TRBJ2-7; clone_size: few; v_call: TRBV20-1; d_call: TRBD2; cdr3_aa: CSALQRGAYEQYF; cdr3_nt: TGCAGTGCCCTCCAGCGGGGTGCCTACGAGCAGTACTTC
j_call: TRBJ2-3; clone_size: NA; v_call: TRBV28; d_call: TRBD2; cdr3_aa: CASSLDSLRREGSTQYF; cdr3_nt: TGTGCCAGCAGTTTAGACAGTCTACGGCGGGAGGGCAGTACGCAGTATTTT
j_call: TRBJ2-5; clone_size: NA; v_call: TRBV20-1; d_call: TRBD2; cdr3_aa: CSASSAGGLQETQYF; cdr3_nt: TGCAGTGCTAGTTCAGCGGGGGGGCTCCAAGAGACCCAGTACTTC
j_call: TRBJ2-4; clone_size: NA; v_call: TRBV21-1; d_call: NA; cdr3_aa: CASSKRCRGVKNIQYF; cdr3_nt: TGTGCCAGCAGCAAAAGGTGTCGGGGTGTCAAAAACATTCAGTACTTC
j_call: TRBJ2-7; clone_size: NA; v_call: TRBV5-1; d_call: NA; cdr3_aa: CASSLLQSSYEQYF; cdr3_nt: TGCGCCAGCAGCTTATTACAGAGCAGCTACGAGCAGTACTTC
j_call: TRBJ1-1; clone_size: NA; v_call: TRBV12-3/TRBV12-4; d_call: NA; cdr3_aa: CASNSRSVNTEAFF; cdr3_nt: TGTGCCAGCAACTCCAGGTCGGTGAACACTGAAGCTTTCTTT
j_call: TRBJ2-2; clone_size: NA; v_call: TRBV29-1; d_call: TRBD1; cdr3_aa: CSVRRTGNTGELFF; cdr3_nt: TGCAGCGTGCGCAGGACAGGGAACACCGGGGAGCTGTTTTTT
j_call: TRBJ2-1; clone_size: NA; v_call: TRBV20-1; d_call: TRBD2; cdr3_aa: CSAGGLAGVNEQFF; cdr3_nt: TGCAGTGCTGGTGGACTAGCGGGAGTAAATGAGCAGTTCTTC
j_call: TRBJ2-7; clone_size: NA; v_call: TRBV6-5; d_call: NA; cdr3_aa: CASTKGRGAYEQYF; cdr3_nt: TGTGCCAGTACTAAGGGACGGGGAGCCTACGAGCAGTACTTC